This TCR beta chain was profiled in a study of control samples from healthy donors and cancer patients. V shed 4 bases and J shed 1 base, with 7 bases lying between them. From germline, CDR1 is SNHLY and CDR2 FYNNEI. CDR3 length: 13 amino acids. Here immunoSEQ multiplex PCR was the method, and the copy in TCRdb shows in-frame clones only, minus some. Among about 130,000 clones listed, approximately 92% were seen once. The V call is TRBV2, the J call TRBJ2-5; D remains ambiguous. The TCR sequence derives from a man older than 75 with head and neck cancer. The sample comprised PBMCs. The CDR3 DNA follows: TGTGCCAGCAGTGGGGTTGGCCAAGAGACCCAGTACTTC. Translated: CASSGVGQETQYF.